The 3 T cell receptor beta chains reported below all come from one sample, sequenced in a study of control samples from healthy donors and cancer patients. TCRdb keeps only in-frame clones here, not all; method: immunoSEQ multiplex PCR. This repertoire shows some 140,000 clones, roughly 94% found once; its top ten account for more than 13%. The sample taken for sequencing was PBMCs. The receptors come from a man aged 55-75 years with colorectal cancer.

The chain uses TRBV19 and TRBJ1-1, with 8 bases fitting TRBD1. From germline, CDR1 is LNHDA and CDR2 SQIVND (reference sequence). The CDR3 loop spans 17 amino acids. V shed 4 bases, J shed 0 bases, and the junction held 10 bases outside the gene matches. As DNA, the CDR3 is TGTGCCAGTAGTAGCACGGGACAGGAGATCATGAACACTGAAGCTTTCTTT. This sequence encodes CASSSTGQEIMNTEAFF.

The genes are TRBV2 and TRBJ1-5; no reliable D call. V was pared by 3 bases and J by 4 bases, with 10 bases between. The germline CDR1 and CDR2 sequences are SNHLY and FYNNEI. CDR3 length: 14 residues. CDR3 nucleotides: TGTGCCAGCAGTGAGTTGACGGAGAATCAGCCCCAGCATTTT. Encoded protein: CASSELTENQPQHF.

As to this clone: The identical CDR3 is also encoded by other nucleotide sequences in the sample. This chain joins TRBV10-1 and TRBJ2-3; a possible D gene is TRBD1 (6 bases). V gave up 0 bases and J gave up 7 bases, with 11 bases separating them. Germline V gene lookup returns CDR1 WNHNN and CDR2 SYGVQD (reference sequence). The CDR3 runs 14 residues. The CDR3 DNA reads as TGCGCCAGCAGTGAGTCTACAGGGTTTAATACGCAGTATTTT. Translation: CASSESTGFNTQYF.